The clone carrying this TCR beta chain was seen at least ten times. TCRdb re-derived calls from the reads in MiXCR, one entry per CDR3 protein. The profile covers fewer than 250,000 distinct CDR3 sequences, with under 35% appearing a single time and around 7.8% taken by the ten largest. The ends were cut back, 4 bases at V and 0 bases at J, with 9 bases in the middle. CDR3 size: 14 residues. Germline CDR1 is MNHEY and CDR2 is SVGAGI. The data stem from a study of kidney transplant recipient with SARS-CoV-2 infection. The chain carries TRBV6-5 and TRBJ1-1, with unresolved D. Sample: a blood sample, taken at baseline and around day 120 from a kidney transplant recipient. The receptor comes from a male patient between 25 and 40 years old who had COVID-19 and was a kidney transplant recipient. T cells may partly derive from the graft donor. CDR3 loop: CASSLGGVNTEAFF. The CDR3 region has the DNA TGTGCCAGCAGTTTAGGCGGAGTGAACACTGAAGCTTTCTTT.